This T cell receptor beta chain is drawn from a study of shared clonotypes between healthy human individuals. Sequenced by immunoSEQ multiplex PCR; TCRdb stores in-frame clones only, minus some. In the table there are over a million clones, around 82% of which are singletons. This clone came up a few times. The V and J ends lost 2 bases and 0 bases respectively, with 10 bases between them. This CDR3 comprises 15 residues. The germline V gene encodes CDR1 KGHSH and CDR2 LQKENI. V usage is TRBV18 and J usage is TRBJ1-1; D not resolved. The source is a man between 18 and 29 years old in good health. Some clones in this sample may be carry-over from other donors' samples. Input material: memory CD4+ T cells from PBMCs. Subset specified: CD45RA-negative fraction. DNA of the CDR3: TGTGCCAGCTCACCAACGGCCGAGCTGAACACTGAAGCTTTCTTT. It codes for CASSPTAELNTEAFF.